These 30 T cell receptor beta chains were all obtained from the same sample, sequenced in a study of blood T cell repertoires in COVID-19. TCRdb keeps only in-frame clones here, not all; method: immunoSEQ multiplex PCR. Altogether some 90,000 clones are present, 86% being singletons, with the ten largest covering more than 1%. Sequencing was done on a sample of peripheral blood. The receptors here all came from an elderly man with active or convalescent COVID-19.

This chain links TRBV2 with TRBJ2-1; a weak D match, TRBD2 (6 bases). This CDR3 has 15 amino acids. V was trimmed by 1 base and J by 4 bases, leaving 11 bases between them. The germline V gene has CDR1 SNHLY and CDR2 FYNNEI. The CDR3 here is CASSEGRDFYNEQFF. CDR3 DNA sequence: TGTGCCAGCAGTGAAGGGCGGGATTTTTACAATGAGCAGTTCTTC.

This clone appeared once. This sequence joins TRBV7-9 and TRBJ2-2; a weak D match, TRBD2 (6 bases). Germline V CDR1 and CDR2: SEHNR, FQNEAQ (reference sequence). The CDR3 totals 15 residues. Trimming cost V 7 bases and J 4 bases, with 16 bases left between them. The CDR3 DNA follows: TGTGCCAGCACGGACCCACGGGGGAGCACCGGGGAGCTGTTTTTT. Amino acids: CASTDPRGSTGELFF.

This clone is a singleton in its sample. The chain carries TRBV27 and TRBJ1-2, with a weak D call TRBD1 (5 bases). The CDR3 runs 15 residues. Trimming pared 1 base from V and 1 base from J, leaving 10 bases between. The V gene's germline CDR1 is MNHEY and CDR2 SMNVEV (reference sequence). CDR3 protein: CASSLWGEVNYGYTF. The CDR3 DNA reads TGTGCCAGCAGTTTATGGGGGGAGGTTAACTATGGCTACACCTTC.

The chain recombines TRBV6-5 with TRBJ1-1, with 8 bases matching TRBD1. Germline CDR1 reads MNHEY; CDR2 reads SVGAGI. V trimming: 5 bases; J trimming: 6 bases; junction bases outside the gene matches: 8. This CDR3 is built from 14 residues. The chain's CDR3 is CASSQGARGAEAFF. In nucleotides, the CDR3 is TGTGCCAGCAGTCAGGGGGCGCGAGGGGCTGAAGCTTTCTTT.

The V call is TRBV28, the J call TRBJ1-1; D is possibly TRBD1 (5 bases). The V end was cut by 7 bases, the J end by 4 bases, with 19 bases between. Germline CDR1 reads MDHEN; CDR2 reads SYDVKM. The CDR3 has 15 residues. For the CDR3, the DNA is TGTGCCAGCACCGATCCCCGTGGAGGGGCCACTGAAGCTTTCTTT. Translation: CASTDPRGGATEAFF.

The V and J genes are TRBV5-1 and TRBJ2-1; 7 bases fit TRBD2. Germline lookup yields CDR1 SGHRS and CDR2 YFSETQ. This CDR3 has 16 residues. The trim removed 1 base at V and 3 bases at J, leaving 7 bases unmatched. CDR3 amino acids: CASSLTPSGDYNEQFF. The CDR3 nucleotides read TGCGCCAGCAGCTTGACCCCTAGCGGCGACTACAATGAGCAGTTCTTC.

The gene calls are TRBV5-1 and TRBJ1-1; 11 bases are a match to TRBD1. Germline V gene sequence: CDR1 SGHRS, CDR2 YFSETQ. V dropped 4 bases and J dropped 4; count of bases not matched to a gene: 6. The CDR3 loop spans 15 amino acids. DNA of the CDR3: TGCGCCAGCAGCCACGGGACAGGGGGACGCACTGAAGCTTTCTTT. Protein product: CASSHGTGGRTEAFF.

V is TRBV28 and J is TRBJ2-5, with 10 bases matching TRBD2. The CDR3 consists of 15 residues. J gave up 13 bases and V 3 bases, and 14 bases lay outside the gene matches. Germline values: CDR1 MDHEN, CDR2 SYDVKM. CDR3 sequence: CASSFVTSGTKGLYF. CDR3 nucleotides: TGTGCCAGCAGTTTTGTAACTAGCGGGACCAAAGGGTTGTACTTC.

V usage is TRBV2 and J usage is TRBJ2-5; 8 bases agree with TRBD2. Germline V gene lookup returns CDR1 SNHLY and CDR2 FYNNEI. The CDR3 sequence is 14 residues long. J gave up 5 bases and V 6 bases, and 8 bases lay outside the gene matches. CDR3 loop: CASRWTSRGETQYF. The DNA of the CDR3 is TGTGCCAGCAGGTGGACTAGCCGCGGGGAGACCCAGTACTTC. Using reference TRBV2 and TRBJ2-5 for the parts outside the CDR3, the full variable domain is EPEVTQTPSHQVTQMGQEVILRCVPISNHLYFYWYRQILGQKVEFLVSFYNNEISEKSEIFDDQFSVERPDGSNFTLKIRSTKLEDSAMYFCASRWTSRGETQYFGPGTRLLVL.

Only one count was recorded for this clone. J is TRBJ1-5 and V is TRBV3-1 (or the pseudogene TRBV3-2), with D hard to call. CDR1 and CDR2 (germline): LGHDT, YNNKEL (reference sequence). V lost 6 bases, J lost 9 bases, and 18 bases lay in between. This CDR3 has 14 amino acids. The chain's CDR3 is CASSTSELPGPQHF. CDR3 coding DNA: TGTGCCAGCAGTACCTCCGAGCTCCCGGGGCCCCAGCATTTT.

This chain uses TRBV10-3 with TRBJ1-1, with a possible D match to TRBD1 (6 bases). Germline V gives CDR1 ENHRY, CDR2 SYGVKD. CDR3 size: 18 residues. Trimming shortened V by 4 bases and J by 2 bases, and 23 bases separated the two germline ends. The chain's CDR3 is CAISGRAQLGGLNTEAFF. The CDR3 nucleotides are TGTGCCATCAGTGGTCGGGCACAATTGGGGGGGCTCAACACTGAAGCTTTCTTT.

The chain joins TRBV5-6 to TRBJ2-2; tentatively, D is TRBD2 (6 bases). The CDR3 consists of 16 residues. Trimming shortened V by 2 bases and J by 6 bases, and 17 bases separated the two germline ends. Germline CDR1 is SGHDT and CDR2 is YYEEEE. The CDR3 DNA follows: TGTGCCAGCAGCTTAAAACTAGCCGCTAGATCCGGGGAGCTGTTTTTT. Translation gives CASSLKLAARSGELFF.

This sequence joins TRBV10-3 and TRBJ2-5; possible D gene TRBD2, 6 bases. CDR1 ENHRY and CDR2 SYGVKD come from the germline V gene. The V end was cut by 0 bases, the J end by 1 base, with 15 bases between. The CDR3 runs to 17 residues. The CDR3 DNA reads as TGTGCCATCAGTGAGTCAATCGCGGGAATAGGCCAAGAGACCCAGTACTTC. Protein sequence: CAISESIAGIGQETQYF.

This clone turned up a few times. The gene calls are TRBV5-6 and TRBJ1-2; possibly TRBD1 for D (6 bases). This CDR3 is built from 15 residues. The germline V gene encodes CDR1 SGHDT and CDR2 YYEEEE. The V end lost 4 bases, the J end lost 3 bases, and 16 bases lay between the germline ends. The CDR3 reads CASSPSGHGYYGYTF. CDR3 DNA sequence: TGTGCCAGCAGCCCATCGGGACACGGCTACTATGGCTACACCTTC.

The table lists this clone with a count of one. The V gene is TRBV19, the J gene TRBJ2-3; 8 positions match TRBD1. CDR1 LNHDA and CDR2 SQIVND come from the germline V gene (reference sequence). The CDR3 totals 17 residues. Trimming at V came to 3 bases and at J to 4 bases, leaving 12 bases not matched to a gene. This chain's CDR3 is CASSIPLDRGWADTQYF. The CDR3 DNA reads TGTGCCAGTAGTATTCCTCTCGACAGGGGTTGGGCAGATACGCAGTATTTT.

CDR3 sequence reads: CASSLSRGLGEQYF. In DNA form, the CDR3 reads TGCGCCAGCAGCCTATCCAGGGGGCTAGGGGAGCAGTACTTC. This chain connects TRBV4-1 to TRBJ2-7; TRBD1 agrees at 8 bases. Germline-derived CDR1 and CDR2 are MGHRA and YSYEKL. There are 14 residues in the CDR3. V dropped 4 bases and J dropped 7; count of bases not matched to a gene: 9.

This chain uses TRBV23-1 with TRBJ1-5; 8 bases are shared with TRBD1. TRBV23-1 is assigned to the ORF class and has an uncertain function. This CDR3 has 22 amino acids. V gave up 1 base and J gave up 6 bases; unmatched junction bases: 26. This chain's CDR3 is CASSQWEQTPKGRDRKGQPQHF. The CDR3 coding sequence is TGCGCCAGCAGTCAATGGGAACAAACCCCAAAAGGCCGGGACAGGAAAGGTCAGCCCCAGCATTTT.

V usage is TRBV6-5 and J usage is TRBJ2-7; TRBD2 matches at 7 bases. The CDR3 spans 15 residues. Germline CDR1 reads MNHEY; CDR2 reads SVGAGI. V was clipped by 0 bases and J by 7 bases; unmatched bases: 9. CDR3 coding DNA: TGTGCCAGCAGTTACTCTGGGGAGGGTTTTGGAGAGCAGTACTTC. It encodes CASSYSGEGFGEQYF.

The CDR3 nucleotides read TGTGCCAGCAGCCCGACTAGCGGGACCTACAATGAGCAGTTCTTC. Translated: CASSPTSGTYNEQFF. The chain has TRBV7-2 and TRBJ2-1; 11 bases map to TRBD2. The CDR3 runs to 15 residues. The germline CDR1 and CDR2 sequences are SGHTA and FQGNSA. J lost 2 bases, V lost 5 bases, and 2 bases had no gene match.

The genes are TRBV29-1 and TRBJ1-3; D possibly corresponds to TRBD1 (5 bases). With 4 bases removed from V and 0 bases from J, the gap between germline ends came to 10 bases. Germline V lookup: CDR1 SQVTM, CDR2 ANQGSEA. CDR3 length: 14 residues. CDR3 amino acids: CSVAPGFSGNTIYF. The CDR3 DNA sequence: TGCAGCGTTGCCCCAGGGTTCTCTGGAAACACCATATATTTT.

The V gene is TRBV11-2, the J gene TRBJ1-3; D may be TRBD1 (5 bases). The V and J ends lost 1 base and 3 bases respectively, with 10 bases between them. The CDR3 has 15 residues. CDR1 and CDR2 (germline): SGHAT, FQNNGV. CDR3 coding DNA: TGTGCCAGCAGCTTAGGTCAGGGAAATGGAAACACCATATATTTT. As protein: CASSLGQGNGNTIYF.

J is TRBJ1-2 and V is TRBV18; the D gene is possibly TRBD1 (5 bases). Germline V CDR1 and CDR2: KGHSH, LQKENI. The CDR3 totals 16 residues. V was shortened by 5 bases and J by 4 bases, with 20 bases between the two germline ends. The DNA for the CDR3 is TGTGCCAGCTCAGCCGGGACGGGGGAATGGGTCTATGGCTACACCTTC. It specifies CASSAGTGEWVYGYTF.

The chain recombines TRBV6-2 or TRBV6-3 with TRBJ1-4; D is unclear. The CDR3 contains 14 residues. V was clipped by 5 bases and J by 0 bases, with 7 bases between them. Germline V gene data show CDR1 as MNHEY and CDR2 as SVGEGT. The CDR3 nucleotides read TGTGCCAGCAGTGCGACATCAACTAATGAAAAACTGTTTTTT. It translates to CASSATSTNEKLFF.

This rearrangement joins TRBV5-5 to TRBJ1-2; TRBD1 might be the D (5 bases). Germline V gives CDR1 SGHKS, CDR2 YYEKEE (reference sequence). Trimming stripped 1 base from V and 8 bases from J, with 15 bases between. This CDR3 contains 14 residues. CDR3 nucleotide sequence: TGTGCCAGCAGCTTGATGGGACTCTCTTCGGGCTACACCTTC. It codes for CASSLMGLSSGYTF.

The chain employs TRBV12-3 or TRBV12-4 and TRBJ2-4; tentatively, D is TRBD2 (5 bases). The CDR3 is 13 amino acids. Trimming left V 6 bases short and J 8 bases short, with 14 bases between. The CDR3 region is CASSSRGSDIQYF. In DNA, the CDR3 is TGTGCCAGCAGCTCGCGAGGGTCGGACATTCAGTACTTC.

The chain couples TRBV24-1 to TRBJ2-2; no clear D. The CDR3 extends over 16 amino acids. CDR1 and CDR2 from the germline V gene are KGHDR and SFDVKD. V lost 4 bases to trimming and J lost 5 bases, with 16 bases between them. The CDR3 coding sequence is TGTGCCACCAGTGACCCCCAAGCGAGAAGGACCGGGGAGCTGTTTTTT. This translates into CATSDPQARRTGELFF.

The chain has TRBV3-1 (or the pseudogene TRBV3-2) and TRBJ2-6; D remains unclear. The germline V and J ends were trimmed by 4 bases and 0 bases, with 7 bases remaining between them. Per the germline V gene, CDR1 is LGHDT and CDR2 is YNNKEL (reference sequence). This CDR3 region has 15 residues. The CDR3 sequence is CASSPTPSGANVLTF. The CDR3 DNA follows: TGTGCCAGCAGCCCGACTCCCTCTGGGGCCAACGTCCTGACTTTC.

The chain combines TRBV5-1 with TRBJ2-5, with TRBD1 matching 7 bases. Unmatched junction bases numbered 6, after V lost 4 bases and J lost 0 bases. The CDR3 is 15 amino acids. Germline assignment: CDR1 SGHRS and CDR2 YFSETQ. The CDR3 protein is CASSTGQQYQETQYF. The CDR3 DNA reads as TGCGCCAGCAGCACGGGACAGCAGTACCAAGAGACCCAGTACTTC.

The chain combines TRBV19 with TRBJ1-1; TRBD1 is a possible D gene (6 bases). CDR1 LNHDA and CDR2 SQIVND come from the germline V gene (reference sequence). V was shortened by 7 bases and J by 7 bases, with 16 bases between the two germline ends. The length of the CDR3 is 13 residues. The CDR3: CASKMGGAGEAFF. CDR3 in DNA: TGTGCCAGTAAAATGGGGGGGGCCGGTGAAGCTTTCTTT.

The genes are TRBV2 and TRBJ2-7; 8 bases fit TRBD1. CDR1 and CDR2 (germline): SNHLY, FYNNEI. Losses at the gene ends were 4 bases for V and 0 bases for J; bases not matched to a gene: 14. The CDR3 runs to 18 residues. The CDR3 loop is CASSVGTGRPGSSYEQYF. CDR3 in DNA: TGTGCCAGCAGTGTCGGGACAGGACGACCGGGGAGCTCCTACGAGCAGTACTTC.